Reported below is one T cell receptor (beta chain). The source of the sample is a study of patients and donors after allogeneic stem cell transplantation. TCRdb fed the RT-PCR reads into MiXCR, producing one record per CDR3 protein. Altogether hundreds of thousands of distinct CDR3 sequences are present, 16% being singletons, with the ten largest covering 6.5% to 7.5%. The sample was blood, either unsorted or a sorted T cell fraction (not recorded which). The receptor was derived from a human donor who was either an allogeneic HSCT recipient or a stem cell or donor lymphocyte infusion donor (not recorded which). It is not recorded whose cells these are; they may come from a transplant donor.

The DNA of the CDR3 is TGTGCCACCAGATCGGGACAGTTGAACACTGAAGCTTTCTTT. It is translated as CATRSGQLNTEAFF. The chain joins TRBV24-1 to TRBJ1-1; 7 nucleotides align to TRBD1. The CDR3 is made up of 14 amino acids. The germline gives CDR1 KGHDR, CDR2 SFDVKD. Losses at the gene ends were 7 bases for V and 0 bases for J; bases not matched to a gene: 4.